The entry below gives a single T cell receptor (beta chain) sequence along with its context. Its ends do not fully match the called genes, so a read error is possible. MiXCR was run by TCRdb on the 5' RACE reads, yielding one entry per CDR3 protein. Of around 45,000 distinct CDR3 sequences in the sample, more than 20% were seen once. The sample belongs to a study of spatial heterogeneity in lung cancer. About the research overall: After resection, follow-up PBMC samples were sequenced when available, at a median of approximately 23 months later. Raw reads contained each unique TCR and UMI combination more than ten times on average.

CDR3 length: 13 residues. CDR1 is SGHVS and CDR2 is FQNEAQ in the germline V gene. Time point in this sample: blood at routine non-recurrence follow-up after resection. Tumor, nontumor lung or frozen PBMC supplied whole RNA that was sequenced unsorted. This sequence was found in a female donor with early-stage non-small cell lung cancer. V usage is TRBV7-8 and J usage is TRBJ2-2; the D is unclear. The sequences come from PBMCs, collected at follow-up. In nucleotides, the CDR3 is TGTGTCAGCAGCTACGGGCCGACCGGGGAGCTGTTTTTT. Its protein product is CVSSYGPTGELFF.